What follows are 24 T cell receptor beta chains derived from one specimen sequenced in a study of blood T cell repertoires in COVID-19. Some clones are missing from TCRdb's copy, which holds only in-frame ones; the method was immunoSEQ multiplex PCR. This table has roughly 170,000 clones, about 88% appearing once. Sequencing input: peripheral blood. The receptor set was obtained from a man aged 60 to 75 with acute or convalescent COVID-19.

As regards this clone: Other DNA sequences from this sample encode an identical CDR3 as well. CDR3 nucleotide sequence: TGTGCCACCAGAGACAGGGGAAATGGCTACACCTTC. Amino acids: CATRDRGNGYTF. V usage is TRBV24-1 and J usage is TRBJ1-2; TRBD1 matches 8 bases. The CDR3 is 12 residues long. The V gene's germline CDR1 is KGHDR and CDR2 SFDVKD. V trimming: 7 bases; J trimming: 6 bases; junction bases outside the gene matches: 3.

The chain carries TRBV6-5 and TRBJ2-7; 7 bases map to TRBD1. The junction had 3 bases not matched to a gene; V was cut back by 2 bases and J by 2 bases. Germline V gives CDR1 MNHEY, CDR2 SVGAGI. This CDR3 region has 14 residues. CDR3 nucleotides: TGTGCCAGCAGTTACGGGGACAGCACCTACGAGCAGTACTTC. Its protein product is CASSYGDSTYEQYF.

The chain joins TRBV7-8 to TRBJ2-1; TRBD2 aligns across 7 bases. After removal of 2 bases from V and 2 bases from J, the junction contained 6 bases not matched to a gene. The CDR3 is made up of 16 amino acids. Germline V gene sequence: CDR1 SGHVS, CDR2 FQNEAQ. The DNA for the CDR3 is TGTGCCAGCAGCTTAAGTAGACTAGCAACCTACAATGAGCAGTTCTTC. Translating gives CASSLSRLATYNEQFF.

In this sample, this clone turned up once. V gene TRBV6-5 combines with J gene TRBJ2-7; 7 bases map to TRBD1. The germline CDR1 and CDR2 sequences are MNHEY and SVGAGI. With 4 bases clipped from V and 0 bases from J, the junction kept 3 bases outside the gene matches. The CDR3 runs to 14 residues. This CDR3 is CASSWTGPSYEQYV. In DNA, the CDR3 is TGTGCCAGCAGTTGGACAGGTCCCTCCTACGAGCAGTACGTC.

J is TRBJ2-1 and V is TRBV7-9, with TRBD2 matching over 13 bases. CDR1 is SEHNR and CDR2 is FQNEAQ in the germline V gene (reference sequence). V dropped 5 bases and J dropped 3; count of bases not matched to a gene: 7. The CDR3 covers 17 residues. CDR3 coding DNA: TGTGCCAGCAGCCCAAGGGGACTAGCGGGAAACTACAATGAGCAGTTCTTC. Translated: CASSPRGLAGNYNEQFF.

The chain carries TRBV6-5 and TRBJ1-5; 9 bases match TRBD1. V dropped 6 bases and J dropped 2; count of bases not matched to a gene: 2. The CDR3 has 14 residues. Looked up from germline, CDR1 is MNHEY and CDR2 is SVGAGI. In DNA form, the CDR3 reads TGTGCCAGCAGCCGACAGGGGGGCAATCAGCCCCAGCATTTT. Translated: CASSRQGGNQPQHF.

This clone was counted only a few times. The V gene is TRBV4-1, the J gene TRBJ1-2; 11 bases fit TRBD1. Germline assignment: CDR1 MGHRA and CDR2 YSYEKL. The junction had 3 bases not matched to a gene; V was cut back by 0 bases and J by 3 bases. The CDR3 sequence is 16 residues long. CDR3 bases: TGCGCCAGCAGCCAAGAGGGACAGGGGGTAGACTATGGCTACACCTTC. It translates to CASSQEGQGVDYGYTF.

The chain couples TRBV5-1 to TRBJ2-5; 9 bases align to TRBD1. Germline V gene lookup returns CDR1 SGHRS and CDR2 YFSETQ. J was trimmed by 1 base and V by 2 bases; bases with no gene match: 15. CDR3 length: 19 amino acids. The CDR3 DNA reads as TGCGCCAGCAGCTTAACCGGGACAGGGACTATCGTACGCCAAGAGACCCAGTACTTC. It codes for CASSLTGTGTIVRQETQYF.

This chain connects TRBV6-5 to TRBJ1-1, with D unclear. CDR1 is MNHEY, CDR2 SVGAGI, per germline. V was shortened by 4 bases and J by 4 bases, with 10 bases between the two germline ends. The CDR3 is 13 amino acids. CDR3 DNA: TGTGCCAGCAGTTTAAGCATGGTCACTGAAGCTTTCTTT. It encodes CASSLSMVTEAFF.

The V gene is TRBV2, the J gene TRBJ1-2; 9 bases line up with TRBD1. The CDR3 extends over 15 amino acids. Germline trimming cut 7 bases from V and 5 bases from J; bases unmatched to any gene: 11. Germline loops: CDR1 SNHLY, CDR2 FYNNEI. CDR3 DNA sequence: TGTGCCAGCACCGAAACCGGGACAGGGATATATGGCTACACCTTC. It codes for CASTETGTGIYGYTF. Complete variable domain (other parts from reference TRBV2 and TRBJ1-2): EPEVTQTPSHQVTQMGQEVILRCVPISNHLYFYWYRQILGQKVEFLVSFYNNEISEKSEIFDDQFSVERPDGSNFTLKIRSTKLEDSAMYFCASTETGTGIYGYTFGSGTRLTVV.

This clone was seen once. This sequence joins TRBV11-2 and TRBJ1-2; tentative D call: TRBD1 (5 bases). V lost 1 base, J lost 5 bases, and 11 bases lay in between. Germline values: CDR1 SGHAT, CDR2 FQNNGV. The CDR3 is 14 residues long. The CDR3 region has the DNA TGTGCCAGCAGCTTAGGGAGGGGTAGATATGGCTACACCTTC. Translated: CASSLGRGRYGYTF.

This sequence joins TRBV11-2 and TRBJ2-7, with 8 bases matching TRBD1. V was clipped by 4 bases and J by 1 base; unmatched bases: 6. The CDR3 sequence is 15 residues long. Germline V CDR1 and CDR2: SGHAT, FQNNGV. As DNA, the CDR3 is TGTGCCAGCAGCTCCCTGGACAGGGCGTCCTACGAGCAGTACTTC. Translating gives CASSSLDRASYEQYF. The variable domain in full, completed from reference TRBV11-2 and TRBJ2-7, reads EAGVAQSPRYKIIEKRQSVAFWCNPISGHATLYWYQQILGQGPKLLIQFQNNGVVDDSQLPKDRFSAERLKGVDSTLKIQPAKLEDSAVYLCASSSLDRASYEQYFGPGTRLTVT.

The chain employs TRBV6-5 and TRBJ2-5, with D possibly being TRBD2 (6 bases). Germline V gives CDR1 MNHEY, CDR2 SVGAGI. The CDR3 length is 15 residues. Trimming took 2 bases from V and 2 from J, leaving 12 bases between them. The chain's CDR3 is CASSYGSSGQETQYF. The DNA of the CDR3 is TGTGCCAGCAGTTACGGTAGTAGCGGACAAGAGACCCAGTACTTC.

The rearrangement links TRBV27 to TRBJ2-3, with D maybe TRBD2 (6 bases). The V end lost 6 bases, the J end lost 2 bases, and 18 bases lay between the germline ends. The CDR3 totals 16 residues. The germline V gene has CDR1 MNHEY and CDR2 SMNVEV (reference sequence). This CDR3 reads CASSSPSAGFTDTQYF. The CDR3 DNA reads as TGTGCCAGCAGCTCCCCTTCTGCGGGGTTCACAGATACGCAGTATTTT.

This chain uses TRBV9 with TRBJ1-1; D gene uncertain. The CDR3 is made up of 14 amino acids. The V gene lost 0 bases and the J gene lost 4 bases, with 10 bases spanning the gap. The germline gives CDR1 SGDLS, CDR2 YYNGEE. The CDR3 DNA follows: TGTGCCAGCAGCGTAGCTGGAGATTCCACTGAAGCTTTCTTT. It yields the protein CASSVAGDSTEAFF.

This clone was counted a few times. The chain recombines TRBV7-2 with TRBJ2-7, with 13 positions matching TRBD2. The V gene's germline CDR1 is SGHTA and CDR2 FQGNSA. V trimming: 6 bases; J trimming: 4 bases; junction bases outside the gene matches: 3. The CDR3 extends over 14 amino acids. CDR3 in DNA: TGTGCCAGCAGTAAACTAGCGGGAGGGTACGAGCAGTACTTC. Translating gives CASSKLAGGYEQYF.

Here the CDR3 DNA reads TGTGCCAGCAGCTTGCGGGGGGGCACCGGGGAGCTGTTTTTT. Translated: CASSLRGGTGELFF. The rearrangement uses TRBV7-9 and TRBJ2-2, with 9 bases aligning to TRBD2. CDR3 size: 14 residues. Germline-derived CDR1 and CDR2 are SEHNR and FQNEAQ (reference sequence). V lost 3 bases, J lost 4 bases, and 0 bases stayed unmatched.

This rearrangement joins TRBV6-1 to TRBJ1-2; D not resolved. V was clipped by 1 base and J by 14 bases, with 17 bases between them. This CDR3 region has 13 residues. CDR1 is MNHNS, CDR2 SASEGT, per germline. The DNA for the CDR3 is TGTGCCAGCAGTGAAGAGGTGGGGAGGCTCGGGACCTTC. Translated, it gives CASSEEVGRLGTF.

This chain links TRBV19 with TRBJ2-3; maybe TRBD2 (5 bases). The CDR3 has 15 residues. The germline gives CDR1 LNHDA, CDR2 SQIVND (reference sequence). Trimming removed 11 bases from V and 0 bases from J, with 18 bases in between. CDR3 in amino acids: CAVSPQAASTDTQYF. DNA of the CDR3: TGTGCCGTCTCCCCGCAAGCGGCTAGCACAGATACGCAGTATTTT.

V gene TRBV7-2 combines with J gene TRBJ2-7; TRBD2 agrees at 8 bases. V was clipped by 1 base and J by 2 bases; unmatched bases: 1. This CDR3 is 14 amino acids long. The germline V gene has CDR1 SGHTA and CDR2 FQGNSA. As DNA, the CDR3 is TGTGCCAGCAGCTTAGGGCGGGAGGCCTACGAGCAGTACTTC. It specifies CASSLGREAYEQYF.

The rearrangement joins TRBV19 to TRBJ1-1; a weak D match, TRBD1 (5 bases). V lost 3 bases and J 0 bases, leaving 8 bases between the germline ends. The CDR3 is 14 amino acids. The V gene's germline CDR1 is LNHDA and CDR2 SQIVND (reference sequence). CDR3 nucleotides: TGTGCCAGTAGTATTGGCAGGGTGAACACTGAAGCTTTCTTT. Translation: CASSIGRVNTEAFF.

The rearrangement joins TRBV6-2 or TRBV6-3 to TRBJ2-7, with a weak D call TRBD2 (6 bases). Germline CDR1 MNHEY, CDR2 SVGEGT. The V and J ends lost 2 bases and 4 bases respectively, with 6 bases between them. The CDR3 totals 12 residues. CDR3 coding DNA: TGTGCCAGCAGTTACGGGAGGTACGAGCAGTACGTC. This translates into CASSYGRYEQYV.

This chain uses TRBV3-1 (or the pseudogene TRBV3-2) with TRBJ2-2; the match to TRBD1 covers 8 bases. The CDR3 consists of 19 residues. The V gene end was trimmed by 0 bases and the J gene end by 0 bases; junction bases not matched to a gene: 9. In germline, CDR1 is LGHDT, CDR2 YNNKEL (reference sequence). The CDR3 DNA reads TGTGCCAGCAGCCAAGAGGTCAGGACAGGGAACGCGAACACCGGGGAGCTGTTTTTT. It codes for CASSQEVRTGNANTGELFF.

The V call is TRBV7-8, the J call TRBJ1-6; D is possibly TRBD1 (5 bases). Germline values: CDR1 SGHVS, CDR2 FQNEAQ. V dropped 2 bases and J dropped 7 bases, with 12 bases sitting between them. The CDR3 spans 15 residues. The CDR3 reads CASSLWGVLNSPLHF. The CDR3 nucleotides read TGTGCCAGCAGCTTATGGGGGGTTTTAAATTCACCCCTCCACTTT.